Listed here are 27 T cell receptor beta chains from one sample, sequenced in a study of CD8 T cells in Susac syndrome. Reverse transcription of about 0.5 to 1 ug RNA was performed with random hexamers. TCRdb reprocessed the immunoSEQ multiplex PCR reads with MiXCR, giving one entry per CDR3 protein. Here the sample spans about 130,000 distinct CDR3 sequences, roughly 94% being singletons. Sequencing used CD8+ T cells from PBMCs. The receptor set was obtained from a human donor with Susac syndrome.

The chain joins TRBV29-1 to TRBJ2-5, with 7 bases aligning to TRBD2. The J segment lost 4 bases and the V segment lost 4 bases, leaving 15 bases of the junction unmatched. The germline CDR1 and CDR2 sequences are SQVTM and ANQGSEA. The CDR3 is made up of 16 amino acids. CDR3 in DNA: TGCAGCGTTGTAGGGGAGGGCCTTATCGGGTCAGAGACCCAGTACTTC. Translation: CSVVGEGLIGSETQYF. Together with reference TRBV29-1 and TRBJ2-5, the CDR3 gives the full variable domain: SAVISQKPSRDICQRGTSLTIQCQVDSQVTMMFWYRQQPGQSLTLIATANQGSEATYESGFVIDKFPISRPNLTFSTLTVSNMSPEDSSIYLCSVVGEGLIGSETQYFGPGTRLLVL.

The V gene is TRBV20-1, the J gene TRBJ2-7, with 9 bases aligning to TRBD1. Germline assignment: CDR1 DFQATT and CDR2 SNEGSKA (reference sequence). The CDR3 is 15 amino acids. After removal of 3 bases from V and 3 bases from J, the junction contained 9 bases not matched to a gene. CDR3 residues: CSARGQGVSGYEQYF. Here the CDR3 DNA reads TGCAGTGCTAGGGGACAGGGAGTAAGTGGCTACGAGCAGTACTTC.

This sequence joins TRBV27 and TRBJ1-5; D is uncertain. The CDR3 has 13 amino acids. Trimming removed 3 bases at V and 1 base at J, with 4 bases between. Germline V gives CDR1 MNHEY, CDR2 SMNVEV (reference sequence). This CDR3 reads CASSFFSNQPQHF. The CDR3 nucleotides read TGTGCCAGCAGTTTTTTCAGCAATCAGCCCCAGCATTTT.

The J gene is TRBJ2-2, the V gene TRBV28; D might be TRBD2 (5 bases). This CDR3 spans 15 amino acids. With 5 bases removed from V and 0 bases from J, the gap between germline ends came to 10 bases. Looked up from germline, CDR1 is MDHEN and CDR2 is SYDVKM. The CDR3 nucleotides are TGTGCCAGCAGTCCCCTGGACTCGAACACCGGGGAGCTGTTTTTT. Translation: CASSPLDSNTGELFF. Complete variable domain (other parts from reference TRBV28 and TRBJ2-2): DVKVTQSSRYLVKRTGEKVFLECVQDMDHENMFWYRQDPGLGLRLIYFSYDVKMKEKGDIPEGYSVSREKKERFSLILESASTNQTSMYLCASSPLDSNTGELFFGEGSRLTVL.

This chain links TRBV9 with TRBJ1-1; the D is unclear. The CDR3 runs 16 residues. Germline values: CDR1 SGDLS, CDR2 YYNGEE. V lost 0 bases and J 6 bases, leaving 18 bases between the germline ends. The CDR3 sequence is CASSVVAVGEVAEAFF. Written as DNA, the CDR3 is TGTGCCAGCAGCGTAGTAGCGGTCGGGGAAGTGGCTGAAGCTTTCTTT.

The V gene is TRBV7-9, the J gene TRBJ2-2; weak D call: TRBD1 (5 bases). Germline V gives CDR1 SEHNR, CDR2 FQNEAQ (reference sequence). Trimming removed 4 bases at V and 6 bases at J, with 12 bases between. The length of the CDR3 is 14 residues. The CDR3 DNA reads as TGTGCCAGCAGCTCCATAGGGGATGCCGGGGAGCTGTTTTTT. The encoded protein is CASSSIGDAGELFF.

The chain combines TRBV25-1 with TRBJ2-1, with D possibly being TRBD1 or TRBD2 (5 bases each). Trimming pared 10 bases from V and 1 base from J, leaving 17 bases between. The CDR3 length is 15 residues. Germline CDR1 MGHDK, CDR2 SYGVNS. CDR3 sequence reads: CATENWGKSYNEQFF. In nucleotides, the CDR3 is TGTGCCACCGAGAACTGGGGGAAGTCCTACAATGAGCAGTTCTTC. The entire variable domain, with the rest obtained from reference TRBV25-1 and TRBJ2-1, is as follows: EADIYQTPRYLVIGTGKKITLECSQTMGHDKMYWYQQDPGMELHLIHYSYGVNSTEKGDLSSESTVSRIRTEHFPLTLESARPSHTSQYLCATENWGKSYNEQFFGPGTRLTVL.

This chain links TRBV13 with TRBJ2-1, with a possible D match to TRBD2 (6 bases). The germline V gene has CDR1 PRHDT and CDR2 FYEKMQ (reference sequence). The CDR3 totals 13 residues. Between the trimmed V and J ends, which lost 4 bases and 8 bases, there was a span of 12 bases. The CDR3 DNA is TGTGCCAGCAGCTCCGGGACTGCGGATGAGCAGTTCTTC. Its protein product is CASSSGTADEQFF. The full variable domain, completed using reference TRBV13 and TRBJ2-1, is AAGVIQSPRHLIKEKRETATLKCYPIPRHDTVYWYQQGPGQDPQFLISFYEKMQSDKGSIPDRFSAQQFSDYHSELNMSSLELGDSALYFCASSSGTADEQFFGPGTRLTVL.

The chain is built from TRBV7-8 and TRBJ2-4, with TRBD1 matching 11 bases. From germline, CDR1 is SGHVS and CDR2 FQNEAQ. This CDR3 comprises 21 residues. The V gene end was trimmed by 5 bases and the J gene end by 6 bases; junction bases not matched to a gene: 24. CDR3 loop: CASSLKWTGGFLGGRGNIQYF. In DNA form, the CDR3 reads TGTGCCAGCAGCCTAAAGTGGACAGGGGGCTTTCTAGGTGGTCGAGGAAACATTCAGTACTTC.

The chain has TRBV7-6 and TRBJ1-2; 7 bases are shared with TRBD1. This CDR3 spans 13 amino acids. J lost 8 bases, V lost 4 bases, and 7 bases had no gene match. CDR1 SGHVS and CDR2 FNYEAQ come from the germline V gene. The CDR3 spells CASSSGTARGYTF. DNA of the CDR3: TGTGCCAGCAGCTCCGGGACAGCTCGGGGCTACACCTTC.

The V gene is TRBV4-1, the J gene TRBJ2-3; D is uncertain. V lost 1 base to trimming and J lost 4 bases, with 12 bases between them. CDR3 size: 15 residues. Germline V gene lookup returns CDR1 MGHRA and CDR2 YSYEKL. The CDR3 sequence: CASSQVPGGSDTQYF. In DNA, the CDR3 is TGCGCCAGCAGCCAAGTACCTGGCGGCTCAGATACGCAGTATTTT.

The V gene is TRBV20-1, the J gene TRBJ2-2, with a tentative D call TRBD1 (6 bases). This CDR3 spans 16 amino acids. Germline values: CDR1 DFQATT, CDR2 SNEGSKA (reference sequence). V gave up 0 bases and J gave up 1 base, with 12 bases separating them. The CDR3 reads CSARDGPGENTGELFF. The CDR3 DNA sequence: TGCAGTGCTAGAGATGGGCCAGGGGAGAACACCGGGGAGCTGTTTTTT.

The chain is built from TRBV13 and TRBJ1-2; 9 bases fit TRBD1. Germline-derived CDR1 and CDR2 are PRHDT and FYEKMQ (reference sequence). The V segment lost 5 bases and the J segment 4 bases; nucleotides outside the gene matches: 8. The CDR3 has 15 residues. The CDR3 DNA is TGTGCCAGCAGCCCATCCCCGGACAGGGGCTATGGCTACACCTTC. As protein: CASSPSPDRGYGYTF.

This clonotype was seen once. V usage is TRBV4-2 and J usage is TRBJ2-7; 14 nucleotides match TRBD2. Germline CDR1 is LGHNA and CDR2 is YNFKEQ. With 1 base clipped from V and 4 bases from J, the junction kept 18 bases outside the gene matches. CDR3 length: 21 residues. CDR3 loop: CASSQALAAGLAGVEAYEQYF. CDR3 sequence (DNA): TGTGCCAGCAGCCAAGCCCTGGCGGCGGGACTAGCGGGAGTCGAAGCGTACGAGCAGTACTTC.

V and J are TRBV12-3 or TRBV12-4 and TRBJ2-5; perhaps TRBD2 as D (6 bases). The CDR3 runs 14 residues. Trimming left V 6 bases short and J 5 bases short, with 16 bases between. CDR3 in amino acids: CASSPQGGVETQYF. The CDR3 DNA sequence: TGTGCCAGCAGCCCCCAGGGAGGCGTGGAGACCCAGTACTTC.

The J gene is TRBJ2-2, the V gene TRBV5-1; 8 bases line up with TRBD1. Per germline, CDR1 SGHRS and CDR2 YFSETQ. The CDR3 sequence is 17 residues long. Trimming at V came to 0 bases and at J to 2 bases, leaving 6 bases not matched to a gene. The CDR3 bases are TGCGCCAGCAGCTTGGCCAAGGACAGGGTAAACACCGGGGAGCTGTTTTTT. Translated, it gives CASSLAKDRVNTGELFF. The full variable domain, completed using reference TRBV5-1 and TRBJ2-2, is KAGVTQTPRYLIKTRGQQVTLSCSPISGHRSVSWYQQTPGQGLQFLFEYFSETQRNKGNFPGRFSGRQFSNSRSEMNVSTLELGDSALYLCASSLAKDRVNTGELFFGEGSRLTVL.

CDR3 DNA sequence: TGTGCCAGCAGCCAAGATGTGGTAGGCTACACCTTC. Amino acids: CASSQDVVGYTF. This chain links TRBV3-1 with TRBJ1-2; D unclear. The ends were cut back, 0 bases at V and 8 bases at J, with 7 bases in the middle. This CDR3 is 12 amino acids long. Germline CDR1 is LGHDT and CDR2 is YNNKEL (reference sequence).

The J gene is TRBJ1-2, the V gene TRBV6-5; tentatively, D is TRBD1 (5 bases). Germline V gene sequence: CDR1 MNHEY, CDR2 SVGAGI. The ends were cut back, 7 bases at V and 8 bases at J, with 14 bases in the middle. The CDR3 sequence is 12 residues long. The CDR3 DNA reads as TGTGCCAGCACCAACGGTGGGGACGGCTACACCTTC. This codes for CASTNGGDGYTF.

The V and J genes are TRBV5-6 and TRBJ1-1; D is perhaps TRBD1 (6 bases). Trimming removed 0 bases at V and 1 base at J, with 13 bases between. The CDR3 covers 16 residues. The germline CDR1 and CDR2 sequences are SGHDT and YYEEEE. CDR3 loop: CASSLERRGRNTEAFF. The CDR3 DNA reads as TGTGCCAGCAGCTTGGAGCGCAGGGGCCGGAACACTGAAGCTTTCTTT.

The rearrangement joins TRBV5-1 to TRBJ2-1; 9 bases match TRBD1. V gave up 4 bases and J gave up 2 bases; unmatched junction bases: 7. There are 16 residues in the CDR3. CDR1 and CDR2 from the germline V gene are SGHRS and YFSETQ. CDR3: CASSLRDRAPYNEQFF. CDR3 DNA: TGCGCCAGCAGCCTACGGGACAGGGCTCCCTACAATGAGCAGTTCTTC.

This clonotype was recorded only once. V usage is TRBV7-9 and J usage is TRBJ2-5, with D perhaps matching TRBD1 or TRBD2 (5 bases each). The CDR3 loop spans 16 amino acids. The germline CDR1 and CDR2 sequences are SEHNR and FQNEAQ (reference sequence). Trimming stripped 1 base from V and 5 bases from J, with 17 bases between. CDR3: CASSLGAGGTVETQYF. In nucleotides, the CDR3 is TGTGCCAGCAGCTTAGGAGCTGGGGGTACGGTTGAGACCCAGTACTTC.

The chain recombines TRBV28 with TRBJ2-5, with 10 positions matching TRBD2. J gave up 5 bases and V 8 bases, and 14 bases lay outside the gene matches. CDR1 is MDHEN and CDR2 is SYDVKM in the germline V gene. The CDR3 runs 16 residues. In DNA, the CDR3 is TGTGCCAGCGGCACTCGGACTAGCGGAACAAGGGAGACCCAGTACTTC. This encodes CASGTRTSGTRETQYF.

The V gene is TRBV27, the J gene TRBJ1-2, with no clear D. The CDR3 has 16 residues. CDR1 and CDR2 (germline): MNHEY, SMNVEV (reference sequence). V shed 2 bases and J shed 2 bases, with 15 bases lying between them. The DNA for the CDR3 is TGTGCCAGCAGTTTAATTCCTTCGTTGGGAAACTATGGCTACACCTTC. Translation: CASSLIPSLGNYGYTF.

This rearrangement joins TRBV28 to TRBJ2-3; D call uncertain. The CDR3 runs to 15 residues. CDR1 MDHEN and CDR2 SYDVKM come from the germline V gene. V lost 7 bases and J 2 bases, leaving 16 bases between the germline ends. The CDR3 loop is CASIVGRSYTDTQYF. The CDR3 region has the DNA TGTGCCAGCATTGTTGGGCGGAGCTACACAGATACGCAGTATTTT. Together with reference TRBV28 and TRBJ2-3, the CDR3 gives the full variable domain: DVKVTQSSRYLVKRTGEKVFLECVQDMDHENMFWYRQDPGLGLRLIYFSYDVKMKEKGDIPEGYSVSREKKERFSLILESASTNQTSMYLCASIVGRSYTDTQYFGPGTRLTVL.

The chain combines TRBV12-3 or TRBV12-4 with TRBJ1-2; 7 bases fit TRBD1. The CDR3 is 14 residues long. The J segment lost 4 bases and the V segment lost 1 base, leaving 3 bases of the junction unmatched. CDR3 sequence reads: CASSLEGTVYGYTF. CDR3 bases: TGTGCCAGCAGTTTAGAAGGGACAGTCTATGGCTACACCTTC.

Here the CDR3 DNA reads TGTGCCAGCAGTCCCGAAGCGGGAGTGTTGGGTGAGCAGTTCTTC. Translated: CASSPEAGVLGEQFF. The genes are TRBV6-5 and TRBJ2-1; TRBD2 agrees at 8 bases. The ends lost 5 bases at V and 9 bases at J; junction bases unmatched: 12. Germline-derived CDR1 and CDR2 are MNHEY and SVGAGI. This CDR3 contains 15 residues.

The genes are TRBV27 and TRBJ2-5, with 7 positions matching TRBD1. Germline values: CDR1 MNHEY, CDR2 SMNVEV (reference sequence). V lost 8 bases and J lost 3; bases outside the gene matches: 6. The CDR3 sequence is 13 residues long. In DNA form, the CDR3 reads TGTGCCAGCGGACCTGGGACAGAAGAGACCCAGTACTTC. Its protein product is CASGPGTEETQYF.